The entry that follows covers one TCR beta chain sequence. Some clones are missing from TCRdb's copy, which holds only in-frame ones; the method was immunoSEQ multiplex PCR. The sample lists 250,000 to 400,000 clones; roughly 88% were seen once. This sample was included in a study of cytomegalovirus exposure and HLA in healthy donors. Turning to the study itself: A later analysis reported the approximately 120 validation repertoires used the same platform as the approximately 700 first-cohort repertoires.

V lost 2 bases to trimming and J lost 5 bases; unmatched junction nucleotides: 7. The CDR3 length is 16 residues. Germline V lookup: CDR1 SGDLS, CDR2 YYNGEE. The sequenced sample was PBMCs. The TCR originated in a man younger than 40 in good health and CMV-seronegative. V is TRBV9 and J is TRBJ2-5; TRBD2 matches at 12 bases. CDR3 bases: TGTGCCAGCAGCGTCGCCGGGACTAGCGGGTCGGAGACCCAGTACTTC. Protein product: CASSVAGTSGSETQYF.